This TCR beta chain is drawn from a study of identical twins. Every donor was a healthy Caucasian. A few counts support this clonotype. TCRdb recomputed calls from the 5' RACE reads with MiXCR, one row per CDR3 protein. Of some 690,000 distinct CDR3 sequences in the sample, over 20% were seen once. V lost 3 bases to trimming and J lost 5 bases; unmatched junction nucleotides: 6. CDR3 length: 14 amino acids. Germline V gene data show CDR1 as DFQATT and CDR2 as SNEGSKA (reference sequence). These sequences were also reported in another study, on T cells expressing NK-cell markers. From that second work: Uncertainty persisted over the HCMV specificity of expanded NKG2C+ T cell clones.

The sequenced sample was PBMCs. The origin of this receptor is a young woman in good health. The J gene is TRBJ2-1, the V gene TRBV20-1, with 8 bases lining up with TRBD2. The CDR3 DNA follows: TGCAGTGCTAGCTGGCGGGGGGTCAACAATGAGCAGTTCTTC. Translation: CSASWRGVNNEQFF.